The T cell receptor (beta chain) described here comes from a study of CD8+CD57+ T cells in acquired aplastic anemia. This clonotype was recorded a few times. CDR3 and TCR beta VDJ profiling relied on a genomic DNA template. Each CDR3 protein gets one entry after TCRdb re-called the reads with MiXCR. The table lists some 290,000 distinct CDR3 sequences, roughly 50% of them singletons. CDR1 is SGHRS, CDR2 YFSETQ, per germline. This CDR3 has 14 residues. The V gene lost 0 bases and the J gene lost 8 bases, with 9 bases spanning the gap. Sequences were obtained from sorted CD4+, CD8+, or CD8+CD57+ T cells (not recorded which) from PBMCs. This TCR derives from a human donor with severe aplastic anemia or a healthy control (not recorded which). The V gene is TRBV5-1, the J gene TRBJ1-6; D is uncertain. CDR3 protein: CASSLGSPDSPLHF. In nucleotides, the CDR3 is TGCGCCAGCAGCTTGGGTTCGCCGGATTCACCCCTCCACTTT.